Described below is a single T cell receptor beta chain sequence and its context. Its matching antigen is unknown. Use of 60 Vbeta and 13 Jbeta primers characterized the PCR. Profiling relied on immunoSEQ multiplex PCR, and the TCRdb table lists in-frame clones only, not all of them. The sample contains under 200,000 clones, 79% of which appear only once. These data originate in a study of cytomegalovirus exposure and HLA in healthy donors. Study-level points and caveats: Within the data, a cluster of highly shared sequence variants was likely a sequencing artifact.

The material sequenced was PBMCs. The receptor was isolated from a man aged 35 to 55 in good health and CMV-seronegative.

The CDR3 coding sequence is TGTGCCACCCTGAAATACATGAACACTGAAGCTTTCTTT. This encodes CATLKYMNTEAFF. The chain has TRBV6-1 and TRBJ1-1; D remains ambiguous. Germline V CDR1 and CDR2: MNHNS, SASEGT. This CDR3 spans 13 amino acids. V dropped 10 bases and J dropped 0 bases, with 12 bases sitting between them.